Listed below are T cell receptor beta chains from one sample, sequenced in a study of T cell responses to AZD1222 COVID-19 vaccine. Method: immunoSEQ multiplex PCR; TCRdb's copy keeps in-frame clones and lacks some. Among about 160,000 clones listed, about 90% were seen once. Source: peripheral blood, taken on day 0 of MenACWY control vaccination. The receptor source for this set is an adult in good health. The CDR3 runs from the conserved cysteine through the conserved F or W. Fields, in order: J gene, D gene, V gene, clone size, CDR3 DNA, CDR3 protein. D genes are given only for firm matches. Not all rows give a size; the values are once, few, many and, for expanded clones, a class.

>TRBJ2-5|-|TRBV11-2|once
TGTGCCAGCAGCAAAGGGGAGACCCAGTACTTC
CASSKGETQYF
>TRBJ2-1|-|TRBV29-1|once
TGCAGCGTCGATGAGAGGGACTTACTACACAATGAGCAGTTCTTC
CSVDERDLLHNEQFF
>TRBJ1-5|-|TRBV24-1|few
TGTGCCACCAGTGGAGACCGAAATCAGCCCCAGCATTTT
CATSGDRNQPQHF
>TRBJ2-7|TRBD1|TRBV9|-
TGTGCCAGCAGCTCATCCTTAGGGGGCCTTACCTACGAGCAGTACTTC
CASSSSLGGLTYEQYF
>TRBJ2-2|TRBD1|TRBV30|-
TGTGCCTGGAGTCACGGACAGGGGAGAGCCGGGGAGCTGTTTTTT
CAWSHGQGRAGELFF
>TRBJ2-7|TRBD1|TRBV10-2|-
TGCGCCAGCAGGCCCGACAGGGGCAAATCCGGCGAGCAGTACTTC
CASRPDRGKSGEQYF
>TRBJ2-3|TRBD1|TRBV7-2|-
TGTGCCAGCAGCTTCCACAGGGGGCGCACAGATACGCAGTATTTT
CASSFHRGRTDTQYF
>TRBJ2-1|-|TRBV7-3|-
TGTGCCAGCAGCTTAAACTCCCCCGGACTACGCAATGAGCAGTTCTTC
CASSLNSPGLRNEQFF
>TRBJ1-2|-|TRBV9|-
TGTGCCAGCAGCGTAGATGGGTATGGCTACACCTTC
CASSVDGYGYTF
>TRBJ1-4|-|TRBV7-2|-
TGTGCCAGCAGCTTAGCGAAGGGTCCTAATGAAAAACTGTTTTTT
CASSLAKGPNEKLFF
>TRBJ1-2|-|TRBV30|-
TGTGCCTGGAGGCCGGGGGAATTCTATGGCTACACCTTC
CAWRPGEFYGYTF
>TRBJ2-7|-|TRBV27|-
TGTGCCAGCAGTTCCTTCGGGACACTTCCCTACGAGCAGTACTTC
CASSSFGTLPYEQYF
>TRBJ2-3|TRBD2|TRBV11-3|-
TGTGCCAGCAGCTCCGGGACTAGCGGGATAATAGATACGCAGTATTTT
CASSSGTSGIIDTQYF
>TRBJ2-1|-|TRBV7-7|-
TGTGCTAGCAGCAGGGGCCTCCCGAGCTCCTACAATGAGCAGTTCTTC
CASSRGLPSSYNEQFF
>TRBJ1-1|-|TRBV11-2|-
TGTGCCAGCAGCCGCCAAGGCAGGCGCACTGAAGCTTTCTTT
CASSRQGRRTEAFF
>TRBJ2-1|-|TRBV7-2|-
TGTGCCAGCAGTTTTAGAGGGACACTCCTCAATGAGCAGTTCTTC
CASSFRGTLLNEQFF
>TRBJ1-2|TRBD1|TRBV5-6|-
TGTGCCAGCGCTAGGACAGGGAACTATGGCTACACCTTC
CASARTGNYGYTF
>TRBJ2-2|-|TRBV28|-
TGTGCCAGCAGCTGGGCCGGGGAGCTGTTTTTT
CASSWAGELFF
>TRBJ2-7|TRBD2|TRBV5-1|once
TGCGCCAGCAGCACCACCCTACCGGGACTAGAGGGGGAGCAGTACTTC
CASSTTLPGLEGEQYF
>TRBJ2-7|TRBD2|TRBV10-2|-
TGCGCCAGCAGTGAGTCTGGGCTGCATGGGACTAGCGGAGCGGGATGGCACGAGCAGTACTTC
CASSESGLHGTSGAGWHEQYF
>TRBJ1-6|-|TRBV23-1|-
TGCGCCAGCCCCCGCTCCAGGGTCAGGAATTCACCCCTCCACTTT
CASPRSRVRNSPLHF
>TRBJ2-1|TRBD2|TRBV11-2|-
TGTGCCAGCAGCTTATCGGGACTAGCGGGAGCGAGGGATGAGCAGTTCTTC
CASSLSGLAGARDEQFF
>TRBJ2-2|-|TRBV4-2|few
TGTGCCAGCAGCCAAGATCTCCAGACGGTTGTGGACACCGGGGAGCTGTTTTTT
CASSQDLQTVVDTGELFF
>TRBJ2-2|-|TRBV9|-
TGTGCCAGCAGGGCTAGCGCGAACACCGGGGAGCTGTTTTTT
CASRASANTGELFF
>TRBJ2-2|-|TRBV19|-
TGTGCCAGTAGCGAAGACGACAGGAACACCGGGGAGCTGTTTTTT
CASSEDDRNTGELFF
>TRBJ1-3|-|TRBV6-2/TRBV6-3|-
TGTGCCAGCAGTTACTCGACCCGGGGAAACACCATATATTTT
CASSYSTRGNTIYF
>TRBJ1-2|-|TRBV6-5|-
TGTGCCAGCAGCACAGACAGCAACTATGGCTACACCTTC
CASSTDSNYGYTF
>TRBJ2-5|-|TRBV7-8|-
TGTGCCAGCAGCTTAGTGCCCCGGAGTGGCGTGGAGACCCAGTACTTC
CASSLVPRSGVETQYF